One T cell receptor (beta chain) is described in this entry. Its target is unknown. This entry belongs to a study of CD8 T cells in ankylosing spondylitis. Findings and limits, study-wide: In peripheral blood, disease-linked CD8+ clones occurred at relatively low frequencies. Typical of ankylosing spondylitis blood, it appeared, was a TCR beta motif of eight highly homologous variants.

Quantitative 5'-RACE with molecular barcodes produced the TCR beta libraries. TCRdb fed the 5' RACE reads into MiXCR, producing one record per CDR3 protein. The data contain 230,000 or so distinct CDR3 sequences, 20% to 30% of them singletons. The ends were cut back, 4 bases at V and 10 bases at J, with 20 bases in the middle. The length of the CDR3 is 14 residues. Germline V gives CDR1 SGHDT, CDR2 YYEEEE. The clonotype originates from a male donor with ankylosing spondylitis or in good health (not recorded which). The chain links TRBV5-6 to TRBJ1-2, with D possibly TRBD1 on 5 matching bases. Input material: blood, either unsorted or a sorted T cell fraction (not recorded which). In DNA, the CDR3 is TGTGCCAGCAGCGCAGCCGGGACGGGAAGCGACTACACCTTC. It encodes CASSAAGTGSDYTF. The full variable domain, in which reference TRBV5-6 and TRBJ1-2 provide the parts outside the CDR3, is DAGVTQSPTHLIKTRGQQVTLRCSPKSGHDTVSWYQQALGQGPQFIFQYYEEEERQRGNFPDRFSGHQFPNYSSELNVNALLLGDSALYLCASSAAGTGSDYTFGSGTRLTVV.